The clone carrying this T cell receptor (beta chain) was observed once. Its antigen is undetermined. Sequencing used immunoSEQ multiplex PCR; TCRdb keeps in-frame clones, though not all of them. The sample lists approximately 100,000 clones, roughly 89% occurring once. The data are from a study of OX40 agonist ivuxolimab in advanced cancers. Study overall: At approximately 83% male, the cohort had a mean age of 60 years, ranging from about 20 to 79. Overall study findings and caveats: Relative to CD4+ cells, CD8+ T cells on average had more expanded clones. Among the lowest peripheral clonal expansion occurred in 0.1-3.0 mg/kg partial responders.

The sequence derives from an adult with an advanced solid tumor such as melanoma, head and neck, liver or kidney cancer. Sequenced material: CD4+ or CD8+ T cells sorted from blood, taken in a trial of the OX40 agonist ivuxolimab.

CDR3 amino acids: CASSYGAGTGESQYF. CDR3 DNA: TGTGCCAGCAGCTACGGCGCCGGGACAGGGGAATCGCAGTACTTC. The rearrangement uses TRBV11-2 and TRBJ2-7, with 10 bases matching TRBD1. Per the germline V gene, CDR1 is SGHAT and CDR2 is FQNNGV. The V segment lost 4 bases and the J segment 9 bases; nucleotides outside the gene matches: 12. The CDR3 loop spans 15 amino acids.